This T cell receptor (beta chain) was captured by sequencing in a study of cytomegalovirus exposure and HLA in healthy donors. Repertoires were generated with immunoSEQ multiplex PCR, while TCRdb's copy carries only in-frame clones and drops some. There are 71,000 or so clones in the sample; roughly 95% occur only once, and 3% to 4% lies in the top ten. V lost 3 bases, J lost 4 bases, and 5 bases stayed unmatched. In germline, CDR1 is SGHAT, CDR2 FQNNGV. This CDR3 has 15 amino acids. Sample: PBMCs. The V call is TRBV11-2, the J call TRBJ2-3, with 9 bases fitting TRBD2. This receptor was identified in a woman under 30 in good health and CMV-seropositive. CDR3 in amino acids: CASSFASGVADTQYF. CDR3 coding DNA: TGTGCCAGCAGCTTCGCTAGCGGGGTCGCAGATACGCAGTATTTT.